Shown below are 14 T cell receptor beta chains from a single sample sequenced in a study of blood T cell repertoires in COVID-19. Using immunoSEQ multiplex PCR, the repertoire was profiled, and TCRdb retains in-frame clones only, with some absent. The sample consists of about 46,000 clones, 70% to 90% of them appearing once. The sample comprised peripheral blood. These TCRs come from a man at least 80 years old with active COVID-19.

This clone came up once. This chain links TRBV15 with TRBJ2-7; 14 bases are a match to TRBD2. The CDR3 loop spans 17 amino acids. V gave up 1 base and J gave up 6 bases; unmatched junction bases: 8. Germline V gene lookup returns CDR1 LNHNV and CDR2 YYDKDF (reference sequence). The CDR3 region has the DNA TGTGCCACCAGCAGAGCCGGGACTAGCGGGAGCGGAGCCGAGCAGTACTTC. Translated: CATSRAGTSGSGAEQYF.

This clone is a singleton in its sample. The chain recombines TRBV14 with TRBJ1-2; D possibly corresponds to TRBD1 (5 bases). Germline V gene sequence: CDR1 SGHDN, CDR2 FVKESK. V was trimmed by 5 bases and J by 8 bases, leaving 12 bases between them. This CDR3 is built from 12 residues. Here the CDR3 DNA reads TGTGCCAGCAGCGGAGCAGGGTGGGGCTACACCTTC. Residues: CASSGAGWGYTF.

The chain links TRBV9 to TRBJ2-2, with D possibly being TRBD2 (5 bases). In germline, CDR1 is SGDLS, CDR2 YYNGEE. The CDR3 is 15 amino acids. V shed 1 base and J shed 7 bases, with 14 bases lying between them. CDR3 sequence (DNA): TGTGCCAGCAGCGTACGCCGAGGGCCGGGCGGGGAGCTGTTTTTT. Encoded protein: CASSVRRGPGGELFF.

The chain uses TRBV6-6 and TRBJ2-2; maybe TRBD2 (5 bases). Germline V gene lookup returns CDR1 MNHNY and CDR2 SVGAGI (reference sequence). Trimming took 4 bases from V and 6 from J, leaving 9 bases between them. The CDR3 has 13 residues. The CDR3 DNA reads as TGTGCCAGCAGTTCCCCTAGCCCCGGGGAGCTGTTTTTT. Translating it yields CASSSPSPGELFF.

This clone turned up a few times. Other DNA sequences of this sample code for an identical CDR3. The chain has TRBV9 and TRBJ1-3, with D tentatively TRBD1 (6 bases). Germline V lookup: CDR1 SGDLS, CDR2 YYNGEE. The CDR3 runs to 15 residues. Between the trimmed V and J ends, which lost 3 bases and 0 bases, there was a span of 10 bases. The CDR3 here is CASSEGQSSGNTIYF. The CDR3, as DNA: TGTGCCAGCAGCGAGGGACAAAGCTCTGGAAACACCATATATTTT.

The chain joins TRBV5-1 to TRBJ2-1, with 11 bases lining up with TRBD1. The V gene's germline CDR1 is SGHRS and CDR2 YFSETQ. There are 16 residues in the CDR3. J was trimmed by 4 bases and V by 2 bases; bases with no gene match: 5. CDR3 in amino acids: CASSLGTGGRYNEQFF. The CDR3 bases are TGCGCCAGCAGCTTAGGGACAGGGGGTAGGTACAATGAGCAGTTCTTC.

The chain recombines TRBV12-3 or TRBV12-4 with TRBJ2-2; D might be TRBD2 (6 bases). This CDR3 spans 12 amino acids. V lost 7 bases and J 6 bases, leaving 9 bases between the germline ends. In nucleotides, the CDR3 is TGTGCCAGCACACGGGGGTCCGGGGAGCTGTTTTTT. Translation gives CASTRGSGELFF.

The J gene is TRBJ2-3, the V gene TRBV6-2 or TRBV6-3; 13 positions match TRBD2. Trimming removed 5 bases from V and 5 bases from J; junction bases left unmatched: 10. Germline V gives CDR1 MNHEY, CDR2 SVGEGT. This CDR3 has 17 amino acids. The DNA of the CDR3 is TGTGCCAGCAGTCTCCGGGGACTAGCGGGAATTAAAGATACGCAGTATTTT. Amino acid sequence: CASSLRGLAGIKDTQYF.

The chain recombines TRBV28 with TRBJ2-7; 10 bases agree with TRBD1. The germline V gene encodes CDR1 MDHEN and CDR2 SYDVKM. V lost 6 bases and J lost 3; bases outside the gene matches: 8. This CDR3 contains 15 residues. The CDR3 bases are TGTGCCAGCAGGTCCGGGACAGGGGAAGGCTACGAGCAGTACTTC. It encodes CASRSGTGEGYEQYF.

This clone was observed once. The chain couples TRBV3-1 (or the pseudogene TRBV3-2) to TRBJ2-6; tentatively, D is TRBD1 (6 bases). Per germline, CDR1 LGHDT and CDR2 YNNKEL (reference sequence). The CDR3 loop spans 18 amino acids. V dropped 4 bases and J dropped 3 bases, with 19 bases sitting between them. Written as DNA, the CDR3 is TGTGCCAGCAGCCGAAAGGTCAGGGGAGTTGATGGGGCCAACGTCCTGACTTTC. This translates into CASSRKVRGVDGANVLTF.

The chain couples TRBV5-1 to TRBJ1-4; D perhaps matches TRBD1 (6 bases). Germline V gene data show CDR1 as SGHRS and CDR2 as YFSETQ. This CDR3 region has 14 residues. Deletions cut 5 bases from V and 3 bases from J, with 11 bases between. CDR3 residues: CASRGQLANEKLFF. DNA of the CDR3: TGCGCCAGCAGAGGACAGTTGGCTAATGAAAAACTGTTTTTT. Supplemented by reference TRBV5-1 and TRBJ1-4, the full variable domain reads KAGVTQTPRYLIKTRGQQVTLSCSPISGHRSVSWYQQTPGQGLQFLFEYFSETQRNKGNFPGRFSGRQFSNSRSEMNVSTLELGDSALYLCASRGQLANEKLFFGSGTQLSVL.

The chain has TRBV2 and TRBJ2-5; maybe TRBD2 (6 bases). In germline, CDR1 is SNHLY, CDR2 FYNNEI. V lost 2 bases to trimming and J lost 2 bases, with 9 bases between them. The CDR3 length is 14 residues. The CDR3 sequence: CASSESGGQETQYF. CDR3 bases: TGTGCCAGCAGTGAAAGTGGGGGGCAAGAGACCCAGTACTTC.

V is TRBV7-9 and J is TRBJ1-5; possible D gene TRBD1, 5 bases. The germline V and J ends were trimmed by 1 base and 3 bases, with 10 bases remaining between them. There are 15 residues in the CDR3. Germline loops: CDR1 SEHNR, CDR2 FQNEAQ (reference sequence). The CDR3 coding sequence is TGTGCCAGCAGCTTAGAGGGCAGGGTCAATCAGCCCCAGCATTTT. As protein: CASSLEGRVNQPQHF.

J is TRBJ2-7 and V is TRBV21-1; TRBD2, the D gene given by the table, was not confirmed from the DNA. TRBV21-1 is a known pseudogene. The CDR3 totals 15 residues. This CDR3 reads CASSKEGGSAYEQYF. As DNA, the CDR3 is TGTGCCAGCAGCAAAGAAGGCGGGAGTGCGTACGAGCAGTACTTC.